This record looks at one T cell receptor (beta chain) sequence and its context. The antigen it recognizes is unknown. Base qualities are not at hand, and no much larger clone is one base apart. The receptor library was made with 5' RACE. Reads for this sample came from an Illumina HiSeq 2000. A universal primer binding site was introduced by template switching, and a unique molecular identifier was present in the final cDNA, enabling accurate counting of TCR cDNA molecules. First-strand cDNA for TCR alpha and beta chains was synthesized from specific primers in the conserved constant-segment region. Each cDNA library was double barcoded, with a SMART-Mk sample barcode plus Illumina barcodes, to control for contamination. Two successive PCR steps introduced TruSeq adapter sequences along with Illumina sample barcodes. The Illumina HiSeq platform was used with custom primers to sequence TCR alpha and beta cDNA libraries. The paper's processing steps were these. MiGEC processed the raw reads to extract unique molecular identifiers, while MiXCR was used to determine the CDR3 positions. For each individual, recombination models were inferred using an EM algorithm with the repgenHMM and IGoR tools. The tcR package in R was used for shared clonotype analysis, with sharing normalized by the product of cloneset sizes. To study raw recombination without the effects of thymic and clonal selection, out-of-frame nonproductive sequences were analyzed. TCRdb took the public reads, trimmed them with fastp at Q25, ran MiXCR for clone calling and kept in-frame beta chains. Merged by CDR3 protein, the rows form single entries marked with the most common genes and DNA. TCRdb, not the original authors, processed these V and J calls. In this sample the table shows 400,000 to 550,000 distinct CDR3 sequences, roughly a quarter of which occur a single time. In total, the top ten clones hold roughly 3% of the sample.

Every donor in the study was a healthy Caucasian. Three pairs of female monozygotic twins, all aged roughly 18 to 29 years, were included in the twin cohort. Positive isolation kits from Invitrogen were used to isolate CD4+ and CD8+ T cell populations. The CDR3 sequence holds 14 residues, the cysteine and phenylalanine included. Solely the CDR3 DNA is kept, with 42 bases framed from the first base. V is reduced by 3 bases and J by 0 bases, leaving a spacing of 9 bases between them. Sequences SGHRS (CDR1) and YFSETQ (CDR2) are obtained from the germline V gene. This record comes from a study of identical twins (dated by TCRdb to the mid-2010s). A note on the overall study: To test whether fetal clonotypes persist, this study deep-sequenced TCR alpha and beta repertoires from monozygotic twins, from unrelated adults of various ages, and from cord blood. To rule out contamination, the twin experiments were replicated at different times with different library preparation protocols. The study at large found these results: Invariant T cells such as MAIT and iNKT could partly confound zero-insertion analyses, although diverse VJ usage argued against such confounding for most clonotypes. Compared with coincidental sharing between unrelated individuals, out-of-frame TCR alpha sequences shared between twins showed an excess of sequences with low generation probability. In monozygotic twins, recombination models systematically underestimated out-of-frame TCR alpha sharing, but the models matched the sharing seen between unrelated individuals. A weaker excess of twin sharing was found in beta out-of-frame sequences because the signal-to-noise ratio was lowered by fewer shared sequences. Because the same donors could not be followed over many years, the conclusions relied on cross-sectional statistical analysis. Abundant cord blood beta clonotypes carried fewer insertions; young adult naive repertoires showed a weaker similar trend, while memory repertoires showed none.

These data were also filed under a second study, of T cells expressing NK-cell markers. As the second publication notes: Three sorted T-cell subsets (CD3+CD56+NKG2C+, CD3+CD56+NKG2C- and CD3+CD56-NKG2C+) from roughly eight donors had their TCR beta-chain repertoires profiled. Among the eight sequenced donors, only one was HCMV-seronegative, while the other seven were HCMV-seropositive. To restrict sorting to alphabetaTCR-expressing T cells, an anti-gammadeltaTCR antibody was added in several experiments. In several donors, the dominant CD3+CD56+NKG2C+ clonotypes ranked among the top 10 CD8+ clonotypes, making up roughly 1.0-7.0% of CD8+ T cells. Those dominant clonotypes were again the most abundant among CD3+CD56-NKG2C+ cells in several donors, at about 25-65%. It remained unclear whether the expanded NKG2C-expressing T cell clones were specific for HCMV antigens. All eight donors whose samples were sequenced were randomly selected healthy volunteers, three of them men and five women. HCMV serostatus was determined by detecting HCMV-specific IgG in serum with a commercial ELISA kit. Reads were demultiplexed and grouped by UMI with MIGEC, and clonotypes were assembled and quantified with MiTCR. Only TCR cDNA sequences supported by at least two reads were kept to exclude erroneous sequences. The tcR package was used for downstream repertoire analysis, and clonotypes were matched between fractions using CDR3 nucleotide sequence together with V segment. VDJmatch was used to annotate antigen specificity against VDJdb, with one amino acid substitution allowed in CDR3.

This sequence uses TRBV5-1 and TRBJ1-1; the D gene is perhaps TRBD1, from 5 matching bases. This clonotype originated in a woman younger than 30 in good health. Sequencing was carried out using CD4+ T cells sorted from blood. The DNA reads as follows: TGCGCCAGCAGCTGGGGGGGAATGAACACTGAAGCTTTCTTT. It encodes CASSWGGMNTEAFF.